The 4 T cell receptor beta chains reported below all come from one sample, sequenced in a study of beta chain features in type 1 diabetes. Overall study results and limits: Type 1 diabetes patients had moderately but significantly shorter TCRB CDR3s in all four CD4+ subsets.

Expressed TCRB transcripts were sequenced, since all the RNA that had been isolated was reverse transcribed. Data came from immunoSEQ multiplex PCR; TCRdb stores just in-frame clones and leaves some out. The top ten hold 0.015% to 0.02% of the sample, which has more than 250,000 clones, over 11% seen once. No cognate antigen is known for these TCRs. The source material was naive CD4+ T cells from blood. These receptors were obtained from a man under 40 with type 1 diabetes.

The chain employs TRBV28 and TRBJ1-5; unclear D gene. Germline assignment: CDR1 MDHEN and CDR2 SYDVKM. V was pared by 6 bases and J by 7 bases, with 19 bases between. The CDR3 length is 15 residues. The chain's CDR3 is CASRSRVPREQPQHF. The CDR3 DNA reads as TGTGCCAGCAGGTCTCGGGTTCCGAGGGAACAGCCCCAGCATTTT.

The rearrangement links TRBV7-2 to TRBJ2-1, with 8 positions matching TRBD2. With 5 bases clipped from V and 9 bases from J, the junction kept 12 bases outside the gene matches. CDR3 size: 15 residues. Germline values: CDR1 SGHTA, CDR2 FQGNSA. This chain's CDR3 is CASSLLAGLDGEQFF. The CDR3 nucleotides read TGTGCCAGCAGCCTCCTAGCGGGCTTGGATGGTGAGCAGTTCTTC.

On this clone: At the DNA level, this CDR3 is encoded by other sequences in the same sample as well. The gene calls are TRBV27 and TRBJ2-6; D gene unclear. V was pared by 6 bases and J by 2 bases, with 5 bases between. CDR1 and CDR2 from the germline V gene are MNHEY and SMNVEV (reference sequence). The CDR3 runs 13 residues. DNA of the CDR3: TGTGCCAGCAGCCCGGCTGGGGCCAACGTCCTGACTTTC. This gives the protein CASSPAGANVLTF. The entire variable domain, with the rest obtained from reference TRBV27 and TRBJ2-6, is as follows: EAQVTQNPRYLITVTGKKLTVTCSQNMNHEYMSWYRQDPGLGLRQIYYSMNVEVTDKGDVPEGYKVSRKEKRNFPLILESPSPNQTSLYFCASSPAGANVLTFGAGSRLTVL.

The rearrangement uses TRBV7-3 and TRBJ2-3; a possible D gene is TRBD1 (6 bases). V shed 2 bases and J shed 4 bases, with 13 bases lying between them. CDR1 SGHTA and CDR2 FQGTGA come from the germline V gene. This CDR3 region has 15 residues. The CDR3 sequence: CASSLWGHPSDTQYF. In DNA form, the CDR3 reads TGTGCCAGCAGCTTATGGGGACACCCTTCAGATACGCAGTATTTT.